Listed here are 6 T cell receptor beta chains from one sample, sequenced in a study of response to subunit inactivated influenza vaccine (dated by TCRdb to about 2018). Receptor amplification or capture employed RT-PCR. These reads were obtained on an Illumina HiSeq 2500. Starting from the raw public reads, TCRdb applied fastp trimming at Q25, assembled clones with MiXCR and retained in-frame beta chains. Rows are combined by CDR3 protein, so each entry shows the most common genes and DNA. This sample lists hundreds of thousands of distinct CDR3 sequences; less than 10% were detected once. Jointly, the top ten make up over 10% of the sample. Source: PBMCs from blood, taken around 25 months after vaccination. The source is a man between 50 and 69 years old who received an inactivated influenza vaccine. Donor details come from another sample of the same person, matched by shared clones.

This clonotype has ten or more counts. The chain uses TRBV20-1 and TRBJ2-3; either TRBD1 or TRBD2 may supply D (5 bases each). The CDR3 loop spans 14 amino acids. Looked up from germline, CDR1 is DFQATT and CDR2 is SNEGSKA (reference sequence). V dropped 4 bases and J dropped 2 bases, with 13 bases sitting between them. The CDR3 DNA follows: TGCAGTGCTATAAGGGACGTGAACACAGATACGCAGTATTTT. Amino acids: CSAIRDVNTDTQYF.

This clonotype was detected a few times. The chain has TRBV28 and TRBJ2-2; 13 nucleotides agree with TRBD2. There are 17 residues in the CDR3. After removal of 6 bases from V and 6 bases from J, the junction contained 10 bases not matched to a gene. Germline lookup yields CDR1 MDHEN and CDR2 SYDVKM. CDR3 sequence reads: CASSRNGLAGVSGELFF. In DNA form, the CDR3 reads TGTGCCAGCAGCCGAAACGGACTAGCGGGAGTGTCCGGGGAGCTGTTTTTT.

This clonotype was picked up many times. The chain links TRBV28 to TRBJ2-6; no clear D. Germline CDR1 reads MDHEN; CDR2 reads SYDVKM. V was shortened by 3 bases and J by 1 base, with 7 bases between the two germline ends. The CDR3 runs 15 residues. The CDR3 coding sequence is TGTGCCAGCAGTTTTGTGTTATCTGGGGCCAACGTCCTGACTTTC. Translation gives CASSFVLSGANVLTF.

This clonotype was seen a few times. The chain joins TRBV20-1 to TRBJ2-3; possibly TRBD2 for D (6 bases). Trimming pared 6 bases from V and 0 bases from J, leaving 25 bases between. From germline, CDR1 is DFQATT and CDR2 SNEGSKA (reference sequence). This CDR3 comprises 18 residues. CDR3 nucleotides: TGCAGTGCCGAAGCTAAGGGTTTTGTCGGGACTAGCACAGATACGCAGTATTTT. Residues: CSAEAKGFVGTSTDTQYF.

This rearrangement joins TRBV6-6 to TRBJ2-5; D remains ambiguous. CDR1 is MNHNY and CDR2 is SVGAGI in the germline V gene (reference sequence). CDR3 size: 13 residues. V gave up 8 bases and J gave up 5 bases, with 15 bases separating them. The CDR3 region has the DNA TGTGCCAGCGTTTTTCGGATGGGGGAGACCCAGTACTTC. Its protein is CASVFRMGETQYF.

The V gene is TRBV5-1, the J gene TRBJ2-7, with 9 bases that match TRBD1. Germline V gene lookup returns CDR1 SGHRS and CDR2 YFSETQ. The ends lost 7 bases at V and 3 bases at J; junction bases unmatched: 8. The CDR3 is 14 amino acids. The CDR3 nucleotides read TGCGCCAGCCGTACCGGGACAGGGAACTACGAGCAGTACTTC. This codes for CASRTGTGNYEQYF.